Given below is one T cell receptor beta chain in context. The count of this clonotype is one. Its antigen is not yet known. No base quality values were provided; no much bigger clone lies one nucleotide off. A read on its own is weak evidence. V loses 3 bases at its end and J loses 1 base; junction bases beyond the gene matches: 1. CDR1 and CDR2 are drawn from the germline V gene (reference sequence): LGHDT, YNNKEL. Taken from cysteine to phenylalanine, the CDR3 has 15 residues. The DNA shown is the 45-base CDR3, in frame from base 1. This entry is derived from a study of Graves' ophthalmopathy and Graves' hyperthyroidism (dated by TCRdb to about 2018). In the study overall: Peripheral blood samples were taken at the time of initial diagnosis, before any treatment was given. TCR beta repertoire signatures were used to distinguish Graves' ophthalmopathy from Graves' hyperthyroidism and to predict progression to ophthalmopathy. In total, 135 blood samples were TCR-sequenced: fewer than 50 ophthalmopathy, some 75 hyperthyroidism and approximately 17 hyperthyroidism-to-ophthalmopathy patients. To explore V-J signatures that separate ophthalmopathy from hyperthyroidism, a discovery set of about a hundred patients was enrolled, consisting of more than 40 with ophthalmopathy and roughly 57 with stable hyperthyroidism. An independent validation cohort comprised some 19 hyperthyroidism patients and around 16 patients who later progressed from hyperthyroidism to ophthalmopathy. In over 5 hyperthyroidism patients, the T-cell repertoire of thyroid tissue was compared with the T-cell repertoire of blood. Following sampling, methimazole starting at 30 mg daily was administered to hyperthyroidism patients, and high-dose intravenous methylprednisolone was administered to ophthalmopathy patients. Beyond this particular receptor, the publication reports: In validation, the model predicted ophthalmopathy progression with more than 55% sensitivity and 72% to 80% specificity; 12 predicted patients were CT-confirmed with GO in a median of around 6 months. Most of the expanded thyroid clonotypes with a frequency above 0.001 were also detected in blood, and it was suggested that the thyroid immune response may be reflected by blood repertoires. Ophthalmopathy was separated from stable hyperthyroidism by the 13-signature model with just under 90% sensitivity and just under 84% specificity in cross-validation and with 80%/75% in the test set. No statistical method was used to predetermine the sample size, and group allocation was not hidden from the investigators.

Patients with ophthalmopathy had moderately to severely active disease, with a Clinical Activity Score of 3 or more, a NOSPECS grade of 4 or more, and a disease duration of less than 3 months. Patients were excluded if they had other autoimmune diseases, uncontrolled infections, pregnancy or lactation. Clinical symptoms, serum thyroxine, TRAb, thyroid ultrasound and orbital computed tomography formed the basis of the diagnosis. PBMCs were isolated from 7.5 to 10 ml of fresh peripheral blood by Ficoll-Paque density gradient centrifugation. Total RNA was extracted with Trizol reagent and quality-checked on an Agilent 2100 Bioanalyzer. For repertoire sequencing, the TCR beta CDR3 regions were amplified from RNA transcripts. A first-round RT-PCR used HTBI primers with the Qiagen OneStep RT-PCR kit, followed by a second-round multiplex PCR, size selection and purification. Sequencing of the libraries was carried out on an Illumina HiSeq2000 in paired-end mode with 100 bp reads. As for how the authors treated the data: SOAPnuke was used to process the reads, removing any read that contained adapters or uncalled bases, had a mean Phred below 15, or lacked an exact match to the constant primer or identifier. COPE v1.2.5 was used to merge high-quality paired reads. Unique nucleotide sequences were defined as clonotypes and aligned to IMGT TRB V, D and J references using MiTCR v1.1. The analysis was limited to V-J combinations with a frequency above 0.0001, which together covered 99.2% of repertoires. A TCR clonal expansion and chaos score per V-J combination was defined as the ratio of F50 clonal expansion to chaos observed in the TCRdist matrix. Features were reduced by Welch's t-statistics and random forest to approximately 13 V-J combinations, which fed a naive Bayes classifier. The Morisita-Horn index was used to measure how similar the thyroid and blood repertoires were. Using fastp trimming at Q25 and MiXCR clonotype assembly, TCRdb reanalyzed the public sequencing data and kept in-frame beta chains. Each CDR3 protein gets just one entry, which takes the most common genes and DNA from the rows behind it. The V and J calls and clone size are TCRdb's, not the authors'. For this sample there are over 650,000 distinct CDR3 sequences; under 50% appear just once. The top ten clones comprise 3.3% of the sample.

The clonotype originates from an adult man with Graves' ophthalmopathy. The specimen was peripheral blood. The chain uses TRBV3-1 and TRBJ2-2; the central 8 bases match TRBD2. DNA sequence: TGTGCCAGCAGCCACAGCGGGGGGAACACCGGGGAGCTGTTTTTT. This yields the protein CASSHSGGNTGELFF.